A selection of T cell receptor beta chains follows, all from one sample in a study of T cells after posttransplantation cyclophosphamide. Using immunoSEQ multiplex PCR, the repertoire was profiled, and TCRdb retains in-frame clones only, with some absent. There are around 8,000 clones in the sample, none observed a single time. Sequenced here: PBMCs, sampled after allogeneic stem cell transplant with posttransplant cyclophosphamide. The receptors shown here come from a female patient in her fifties who received an allogeneic stem cell transplant from a related donor, was CMV-positive, and had no GVHD. Some T cells may be transferred from the graft donor. CDR3s include the opening cysteine and the closing phenylalanine or tryptophan. D genes are given only for firm matches. Size values are once, few and many counts, or a class for expanded clones, and some rows have none.

clone size: many; V gene: TRBV7-2; D gene: .; J gene: TRBJ2-5; CDR3 protein: CASSSNRVAGATQYF; CDR3 DNA: TGTGCCAGCAGCTCAAACAGGGTTGCAGGCGCGACCCAGTACTTC
clone size: many; V gene: TRBV7-2; D gene: .; J gene: TRBJ1-1; CDR3 protein: CASSLGAGATEAFF; CDR3 DNA: TGTGCCAGCAGCTTAGGCGCAGGGGCAACTGAAGCTTTCTTT
clone size: medium-sized; V gene: TRBV19; D gene: TRBD1; J gene: TRBJ2-7; CDR3 protein: CASSIAGTGNYEQYF; CDR3 DNA: TGTGCCAGTAGTATCGCCGGGACAGGTAACTACGAGCAGTACTTC
clone size: few; V gene: TRBV5-6; D gene: .; J gene: TRBJ1-1; CDR3 protein: CASSLQGTTQAFF; CDR3 DNA: TGTGCCAGCAGCCTACAGGGTACCACTCAAGCTTTCTTT
clone size: many; V gene: TRBV19; D gene: TRBD1; J gene: TRBJ1-1; CDR3 protein: CASSPNPGQGVRTEAFF; CDR3 DNA: TGTGCCAGTAGCCCAAATCCGGGACAGGGGGTGAGGACTGAAGCTTTCTTT
clone size: .; V gene: TRBV5-6; D gene: .; J gene: TRBJ2-7; CDR3 protein: CASSAGYYEQYF; CDR3 DNA: TGTGCCAGCAGCGCGGGTTACTACGAGCAGTACTTC
clone size: many; V gene: TRBV19; D gene: .; J gene: TRBJ2-5; CDR3 protein: CASSSRGETQYF; CDR3 DNA: TGTGCCAGTAGTTCTCGCGGGGAGACCCAGTACTTC
clone size: many; V gene: TRBV5-4; D gene: .; J gene: TRBJ2-1; CDR3 protein: CASSLDHNLYNEQFF; CDR3 DNA: TGTGCCAGCAGCTTGGACCACAACCTCTACAATGAGCAGTTCTTC
clone size: many; V gene: TRBV7-8; D gene: .; J gene: TRBJ1-2; CDR3 protein: CASSVGSANYGYTF; CDR3 DNA: TGTGCCAGCAGCGTAGGGAGCGCAAACTATGGCTACACCTTC
clone size: many; V gene: TRBV27; D gene: .; J gene: TRBJ2-2; CDR3 protein: CASSPSKGVITGELFF; CDR3 DNA: TGTGCCAGCAGCCCGAGCAAGGGGGTCATAACCGGGGAGCTGTTTTTT